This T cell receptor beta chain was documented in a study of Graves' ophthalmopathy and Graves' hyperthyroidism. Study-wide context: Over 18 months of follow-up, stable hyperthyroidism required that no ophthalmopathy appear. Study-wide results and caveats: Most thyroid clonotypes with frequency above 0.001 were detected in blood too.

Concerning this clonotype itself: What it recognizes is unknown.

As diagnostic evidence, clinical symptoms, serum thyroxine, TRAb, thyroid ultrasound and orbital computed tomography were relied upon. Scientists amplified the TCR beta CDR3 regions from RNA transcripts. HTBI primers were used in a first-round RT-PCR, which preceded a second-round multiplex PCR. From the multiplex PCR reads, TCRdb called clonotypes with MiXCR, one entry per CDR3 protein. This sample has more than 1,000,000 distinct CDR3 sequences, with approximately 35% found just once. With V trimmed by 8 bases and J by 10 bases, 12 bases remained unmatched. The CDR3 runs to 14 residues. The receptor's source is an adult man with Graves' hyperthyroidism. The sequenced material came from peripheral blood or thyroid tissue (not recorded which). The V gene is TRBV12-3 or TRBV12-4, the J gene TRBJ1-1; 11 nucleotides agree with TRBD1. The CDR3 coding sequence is TGTGCCAGCGGACCTTCACGGACAGGGGGCCCAGCTTTCTTT. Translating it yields CASGPSRTGGPAFF.